What follows is one TCR beta chain and its context. Germline V CDR1 and CDR2: SGHTA, FQGTGA. The CDR3 covers 12 residues. The V gene lost 6 bases and the J gene lost 10 bases, with 13 bases spanning the gap. The record originates from a study of T cell changes during pregnancy in multiple sclerosis. TCRdb keeps only in-frame clones here, not all; method: immunoSEQ multiplex PCR. This table holds under 90,000 clones, roughly 94% found once. The starting material was peripheral blood, obtained in the second trimester of pregnancy. The chain uses TRBV7-3 and TRBJ2-1; tentative D call: TRBD1 (6 bases). The source is a female donor in good health, enrolled as a control in a pregnancy study. CDR3 nucleotides: TGTGCCAGCAGTCTCAGAAGGGGGGAGCAGTTCTTC. It is translated as CASSLRRGEQFF.